This T cell receptor beta chain was found in a study of cytomegalovirus exposure and HLA in healthy donors. The germline V gene has CDR1 MDHEN and CDR2 SYDVKM. This CDR3 region has 15 residues. V gave up 6 bases and J gave up 2 bases, with 16 bases separating them. Generated by immunoSEQ multiplex PCR, the TCRdb table keeps only in-frame clones and is missing some. In the table there are about 120,000 clones, over 75% of which are singletons. The chain combines TRBV28 with TRBJ1-2; weak D call: TRBD1 (6 bases). The sample comprised PBMCs. This TCR was recovered from a woman under 30 in good health and CMV-seropositive. CDR3 in amino acids: CASRPQGKANYGYTF. The DNA for the CDR3 is TGTGCCAGCAGACCTCAGGGGAAGGCAAACTATGGCTACACCTTC.